One and the same sample provided the 30 T cell receptor beta chains below, sequenced in a study of cytomegalovirus exposure and HLA in healthy donors. The PCR was carried out with 60 Vbeta primers and 13 Jbeta primers. TCRdb keeps only in-frame clones here, not all; method: immunoSEQ multiplex PCR. Of around 80,000 clones in the sample, about 68% were seen once. Sequencing input: PBMCs. Source of these receptors: a man aged 35-49 years in good health and CMV-seropositive.

This clone was observed a few times. The V gene is TRBV2, the J gene TRBJ1-2; 12 bases map to TRBD1. Germline V gene lookup returns CDR1 SNHLY and CDR2 FYNNEI. This CDR3 has 14 residues. V lost 6 bases and J lost 6; bases outside the gene matches: 5. This CDR3 is CASRGQGAWDGYTF. The CDR3 DNA is TGTGCCAGCAGGGGACAGGGGGCGTGGGATGGCTACACCTTC.

The chain links TRBV27 to TRBJ2-1; 10 bases are shared with TRBD2. Germline CDR1 MNHEY, CDR2 SMNVEV (reference sequence). Losses at the gene ends were 2 bases for V and 4 bases for J; bases not matched to a gene: 2. This CDR3 is 15 amino acids long. Here the CDR3 reads CASSLRTSGYNEQFF. The DNA of the CDR3 is TGTGCCAGCAGTTTACGGACTAGCGGTTACAATGAGCAGTTCTTC.

This chain connects TRBV27 to TRBJ1-1, with 7 bases that match TRBD1. V shed 6 bases, J shed 7 bases, and the junction held 11 bases outside the gene matches. The CDR3 length is 14 residues. The germline CDR1 and CDR2 sequences are MNHEY and SMNVEV (reference sequence). CDR3: CASSPSTGVGEAFF. CDR3 nucleotide sequence: TGTGCCAGCAGCCCCTCTACAGGGGTAGGTGAAGCTTTCTTT.

The V gene is TRBV9, the J gene TRBJ2-7, with TRBD1 matching 9 bases. The germline V gene encodes CDR1 SGDLS and CDR2 YYNGEE. The CDR3 has 15 amino acids. With 3 bases clipped from V and 3 bases from J, the junction kept 7 bases outside the gene matches. CDR3 in DNA: TGTGCCAGCAGCGCCCGGGACAGGGCAATCTACGAGCAGTACTTC. Protein product: CASSARDRAIYEQYF. The complete variable domain, with remaining parts taken from reference TRBV9 and TRBJ2-7, reads DSGVTQTPKHLITATGQRVTLRCSPRSGDLSVYWYQQSLDQGLQFLIQYYNGEERAKGNILERFSAQQFPDLHSELNLSSLELGDSALYFCASSARDRAIYEQYFGPGTRLTVT.

Remarks on this clone: Other DNA sequences of this sample code for an identical CDR3. The chain uses TRBV30 and TRBJ2-7; D ambiguous. The germline V gene encodes CDR1 GTSNPN and CDR2 SVGIG (reference sequence). This CDR3 is 10 amino acids long. The germline V and J ends were trimmed by 5 bases and 3 bases, with 5 bases remaining between them. CDR3 sequence reads: CAWSNYEQYF. The CDR3 DNA sequence: TGTGCCTGGTCCAACTACGAGCAGTACTTC.

This clone was detected once. This chain joins TRBV2 and TRBJ2-4; a possible D gene is TRBD2 (6 bases). CDR3 length: 14 residues. Trimming left V 3 bases short and J 0 bases short, with 6 bases between. CDR1 is SNHLY and CDR2 is FYNNEI in the germline V gene. As DNA, the CDR3 is TGTGCCAGCAGTGAGGAGGGAGCCAAAAACATTCAGTACTTC. It encodes CASSEEGAKNIQYF. Filled out from reference TRBV2 and TRBJ2-4, the complete variable domain reads EPEVTQTPSHQVTQMGQEVILRCVPISNHLYFYWYRQILGQKVEFLVSFYNNEISEKSEIFDDQFSVERPDGSNFTLKIRSTKLEDSAMYFCASSEEGAKNIQYFGAGTRLSVL.

CDR3: CASSPPVPGELFF. The CDR3 coding sequence is TGTGCCAGCAGCCCCCCGGTCCCCGGGGAGCTGTTTTTT. This sequence joins TRBV9 and TRBJ2-2; D is uncertain. Deletions cut 4 bases from V and 6 bases from J, with 10 bases between. Germline V lookup: CDR1 SGDLS, CDR2 YYNGEE. The CDR3 loop spans 13 amino acids.

The rearrangement uses TRBV25-1 and TRBJ1-5; tentative D call: TRBD1 (5 bases). V lost 6 bases and J lost 4, with 13 bases in between. The CDR3 loop spans 14 amino acids. Germline V gene lookup returns CDR1 MGHDK and CDR2 SYGVNS. The CDR3 spells CASSPPGGNQPQHF. The CDR3 DNA reads as TGTGCCAGCAGCCCCCCCGGGGGGAATCAGCCCCAGCATTTT. Full variable domain (rest looked up from reference TRBV25-1 and TRBJ1-5): EADIYQTPRYLVIGTGKKITLECSQTMGHDKMYWYQQDPGMELHLIHYSYGVNSTEKGDLSSESTVSRIRTEHFPLTLESARPSHTSQYLCASSPPGGNQPQHFGDGTRLSIL.

J is TRBJ2-2 and V is TRBV11-3; 10 bases agree with TRBD2. CDR1 is SGHNT and CDR2 is YENEEA in the germline V gene. CDR3 size: 17 residues. V was clipped by 4 bases and J by 6 bases; unmatched bases: 11. The chain's CDR3 is CASSSRGAGGAAGELFF. The CDR3 bases are TGTGCCAGCAGCTCGCGTGGAGCGGGAGGGGCCGCCGGGGAGCTGTTTTTT.

V usage is TRBV27 and J usage is TRBJ2-7; D gene ambiguous. V lost 10 bases to trimming and J lost 0 bases, with 13 bases between them. The CDR3 consists of 13 residues. CDR1 and CDR2 (germline): MNHEY, SMNVEV (reference sequence). In DNA form, the CDR3 reads TGTGCCACCACCCCAAGCGACTCCTACGAGCAGTACTTC. This sequence encodes CATTPSDSYEQYF.

To note about this clone: At one boundary the junction diverges from the germline segment, which might be a read error. The rearrangement joins TRBV7-9 to TRBJ1-1; D uncertain. The V gene's germline CDR1 is SEHNR and CDR2 FQNEAQ (reference sequence). This CDR3 has 15 residues. The CDR3 nucleotides read TGTTCCAGCAGCCTCGCGGGCCCCATGAACACTGAAGCTTTCTTT. Its translation: CSSSLAGPMNTEAFF.

V usage is TRBV10-2 and J usage is TRBJ2-5; 9 bases match TRBD1. CDR3 size: 13 residues. CDR1 WSHSY and CDR2 SAAADI come from the germline V gene. The V segment lost 6 bases and the J segment 6 bases; nucleotides outside the gene matches: 5. CDR3: CASRGTGMQTQYF. The DNA of the CDR3 is TGCGCCAGCAGGGGGACAGGGATGCAGACCCAGTACTTC.

The gene calls are TRBV10-3 and TRBJ1-2, with D unresolved. CDR3 length: 14 amino acids. V gave up 2 bases and J gave up 2 bases, with 9 bases separating them. CDR1 is ENHRY, CDR2 SYGVKD, per germline. The CDR3, as DNA: TGTGCCATCAGTGAGGGGCAGATCAACTATGGCTACACCTTC. It specifies CAISEGQINYGYTF.

V and J are TRBV7-2 and TRBJ2-1, with 12 positions matching TRBD2. J was trimmed by 6 bases and V by 5 bases; bases with no gene match: 5. The CDR3 runs 15 residues. The germline V gene encodes CDR1 SGHTA and CDR2 FQGNSA. The CDR3 loop is CASSPSGRDGNEQFF. As DNA, the CDR3 is TGTGCCAGCAGCCCTAGCGGGAGGGACGGCAATGAGCAGTTCTTC.

V and J are TRBV29-1 and TRBJ2-2; 9 nucleotides align to TRBD1. Germline CDR1 SQVTM, CDR2 ANQGSEA. The CDR3 runs to 16 residues. Trimming took 3 bases from V and 2 from J; bases not matched to a gene: 7. The CDR3, as DNA: TGCAGCGTTGATCATGGGACAGGGACAAACACCGGGGAGCTGTTTTTT. It specifies CSVDHGTGTNTGELFF.

The chain uses TRBV2 and TRBJ1-2, with a possible D match to TRBD1 (5 bases). The V and J ends lost 6 bases and 13 bases respectively, with 15 bases between them. Germline-derived CDR1 and CDR2 are SNHLY and FYNNEI. This CDR3 has 11 residues. This CDR3 is CASRVGQGPTF. CDR3 in DNA: TGTGCCAGCAGAGTCGGACAAGGTCCCACCTTC.

This clone was detected only a few times. The chain recombines TRBV5-4 with TRBJ1-1, with D possibly TRBD1 on 6 matching bases. With 5 bases removed from V and 5 bases from J, the gap between germline ends came to 19 bases. Germline CDR1 SGHNT, CDR2 YYREEE (reference sequence). The CDR3 totals 15 residues. The CDR3 DNA is TGTGCCAGCAGTTTGACGGGGGGCCCGGTTACTGAAGCTTTCTTT. Translated, it gives CASSLTGGPVTEAFF.

The chain employs TRBV7-7 and TRBJ2-2; weak D call: TRBD2 (6 bases). Trimming removed 4 bases from V and 4 bases from J, with 10 bases in between. Germline CDR1 reads SSHAT; CDR2 reads FNYEAQ (reference sequence). The CDR3 contains 14 residues. CDR3 sequence reads: CASSSIGSTGELFF. CDR3 nucleotides: TGTGCCAGCAGCTCGATCGGGAGCACCGGGGAGCTGTTTTTT.

The chain is built from TRBV28 and TRBJ1-2, with D perhaps matching TRBD1 (6 bases). This CDR3 is 15 amino acids long. Germline CDR1 MDHEN, CDR2 SYDVKM. Trimming removed 7 bases from V and 4 bases from J, with 19 bases in between. The CDR3 reads CASKPDRFGSYGYTF. CDR3 in DNA: TGTGCCAGCAAACCCGACAGGTTCGGTAGCTATGGCTACACCTTC.

This rearrangement joins TRBV11-2 to TRBJ2-2; no clear D gene. The CDR3 runs 14 residues. The ends were cut back, 5 bases at V and 6 bases at J, with 13 bases in the middle. CDR1 is SGHAT, CDR2 FQNNGV, per germline. CDR3 coding DNA: TGTGCCAGCAGCCCAATTGGTGGGCCCGGGGAGCTGTTTTTT. Its translation is CASSPIGGPGELFF.

The chain is built from TRBV11-2 and TRBJ1-1; TRBD1 might be the D (6 bases). The V gene's germline CDR1 is SGHAT and CDR2 FQNNGV. The length of the CDR3 is 15 residues. V lost 8 bases, J lost 1 base, and 17 bases lay in between. The CDR3, as DNA: TGTGCCAGCCTAAACAGGGCTATAAAGAACACTGAAGCTTTCTTT. Amino acids: CASLNRAIKNTEAFF.

The CDR3 spells CASSSTGANYGYTF. CDR3 DNA sequence: TGTGCCAGCAGCTCAACAGGAGCTAACTATGGCTACACCTTC. This chain joins TRBV5-4 and TRBJ1-2, with D possibly being TRBD1 (5 bases). Germline V gives CDR1 SGHNT, CDR2 YYREEE (reference sequence). Trimming took 3 bases from V and 0 from J, leaving 9 bases between them. CDR3 length: 14 amino acids.

The V call is TRBV6-5, the J call TRBJ1-3, with TRBD1 matching 9 bases. Trimming cost V 2 bases and J 4 bases; bases outside gene matches: 0. The germline gives CDR1 MNHEY, CDR2 SVGAGI. There are 14 residues in the CDR3. The CDR3 DNA is TGTGCCAGCAGTTACGGACAGGGGGGAAACACCATATATTTT. Its protein is CASSYGQGGNTIYF.

The V gene is TRBV7-6, the J gene TRBJ1-1, with D maybe TRBD1 (5 bases). Germline V gene data show CDR1 as SGHVS and CDR2 as FNYEAQ. The CDR3 runs 12 residues. Between the trimmed V and J ends, which lost 2 bases and 4 bases, there was a span of 5 bases. The CDR3 DNA reads as TGTGCCAGCAGCTTAAGGGGCACTGAAGCTTTCTTT. Protein sequence: CASSLRGTEAFF.

The chain uses TRBV11-2 and TRBJ1-3; 7 bases are shared with TRBD1. Looked up from germline, CDR1 is SGHAT and CDR2 is FQNNGV. Losses at the gene ends were 0 bases for V and 0 bases for J; bases not matched to a gene: 2. CDR3 length: 16 residues. For the CDR3, the DNA is TGTGCCAGCAGCTTAGATACAGGGGCCTCTGGAAACACCATATATTTT. Translation: CASSLDTGASGNTIYF. The variable domain in full, with the rest retrieved from reference TRBV11-2 and TRBJ1-3, is EAGVAQSPRYKIIEKRQSVAFWCNPISGHATLYWYQQILGQGPKLLIQFQNNGVVDDSQLPKDRFSAERLKGVDSTLKIQPAKLEDSAVYLCASSLDTGASGNTIYFGEGSWLTVV.

This rearrangement joins TRBV7-6 to TRBJ1-1, with a tentative D call TRBD1 (6 bases). Looked up from germline, CDR1 is SGHVS and CDR2 is FNYEAQ. The CDR3 length is 14 residues. V was cut by 1 base and J by 3 bases, with 9 bases left in between. CDR3 sequence reads: CASSLDYRDTEAFF. The CDR3 bases are TGTGCCAGCAGCTTAGATTACAGGGACACTGAAGCTTTCTTT. The whole variable domain, filled in from reference TRBV7-6 and TRBJ1-1, reads GAGVSQSPRYKVTKRGQDVALRCDPISGHVSLYWYRQALGQGPEFLTYFNYEAQQDKSGLPNDRFSAERPEGSISTLTIQRTEQRDSAMYRCASSLDYRDTEAFFGQGTRLTVV.

The chain employs TRBV27 and TRBJ2-7; 11 bases map to TRBD2. From germline, CDR1 is MNHEY and CDR2 SMNVEV (reference sequence). This CDR3 has 14 residues. V lost 6 bases, J lost 7 bases, and 8 bases stayed unmatched. CDR3 nucleotides: TGTGCCAGCAGCTTCACTAGCGGGAGTGGTGAGCAGTACTTC. Protein sequence: CASSFTSGSGEQYF.

This clone has a handful of counts. The chain recombines TRBV10-3 with TRBJ2-7, with no clear D. The CDR3 covers 14 residues. V was cut by 4 bases and J by 2 bases, with 12 bases left in between. Germline V gene sequence: CDR1 ENHRY, CDR2 SYGVKD. This CDR3 reads CAISASLPAYEQYF. In nucleotides, the CDR3 is TGTGCCATCAGTGCTTCCCTCCCAGCCTACGAGCAGTACTTC.

J is TRBJ1-1 and V is TRBV7-2, with D tentatively TRBD1 (6 bases). Germline-derived CDR1 and CDR2 are SGHTA and FQGNSA. This CDR3 has 14 amino acids. Trimming took off 2 bases at V and 11 bases at J, with 18 bases between the two ends. Here the CDR3 DNA reads TGTGCCAGCAGCTTATCTCGGACAGCCACTGGGGCTTTCTTT. Its translation: CASSLSRTATGAFF.

The rearrangement links TRBV27 to TRBJ1-2; 9 nucleotides align to TRBD1. CDR3 size: 13 residues. The V segment lost 6 bases and the J segment 8 bases; nucleotides outside the gene matches: 7. Germline CDR1 is MNHEY and CDR2 is SMNVEV (reference sequence). The CDR3 DNA reads as TGTGCCAGCAGATCACAGGGGGCTCGGGGCTACACCTTC. Translating gives CASRSQGARGYTF.